These 15 T cell receptor beta chains were sequenced from one sample in a study of blood T cell repertoires in COVID-19. Sequenced by immunoSEQ multiplex PCR; TCRdb stores in-frame clones only, minus some. The data contain roughly 250,000 clones, roughly 87% of them singletons. The sample comprised peripheral blood. The receptors were gathered from a man in his sixties who had recovered from COVID-19.

The CDR3 bases are TGTGCCAGCAGCCCCCGGACAGGGGGGATGAACACTGAAGCTTTCTTT. Amino acids: CASSPRTGGMNTEAFF. The V and J genes are TRBV5-5 and TRBJ1-1, with 10 bases matching TRBD1. Germline assignment: CDR1 SGHKS and CDR2 YYEKEE (reference sequence). With 4 bases clipped from V and 0 bases from J, the junction kept 6 bases outside the gene matches. This CDR3 is 16 amino acids long.

V is TRBV28 and J is TRBJ1-5; 7 bases are a match to TRBD1. This CDR3 region has 18 residues. Trimming cost V 3 bases and J 0 bases; bases outside gene matches: 11. CDR1 and CDR2 (germline): MDHEN, SYDVKM. CDR3 coding DNA: TGTGCCAGCAGTTTGCTGACAGGGACACCGTATAGCAATCAGCCCCAGCATTTT. The encoded protein is CASSLLTGTPYSNQPQHF.

This chain connects TRBV2 to TRBJ2-7, with D uncertain. CDR1 and CDR2 (germline): SNHLY, FYNNEI. This CDR3 has 14 residues. Trimming cost V 6 bases and J 5 bases, with 17 bases left between them. CDR3 amino acids: CASSSSIKAHEQYV. CDR3 in DNA: TGTGCCAGCAGCTCAAGCATCAAAGCCCACGAGCAGTACGTC.

The genes are TRBV6-5 and TRBJ1-1; weak D call: TRBD1 (5 bases). Germline V gene lookup returns CDR1 MNHEY and CDR2 SVGAGI. V was shortened by 7 bases and J by 0 bases, with 9 bases between the two germline ends. The CDR3 has 13 amino acids. CDR3 coding DNA: TGTGCCAGCACGAAGGGGCTGAACACTGAAGCTTTCTTT. Translating it yields CASTKGLNTEAFF.

This clone was detected a few times. The genes are TRBV30 and TRBJ1-4, with 7 bases that match TRBD1. The length of the CDR3 is 15 residues. Germline V gives CDR1 GTSNPN, CDR2 SVGIG (reference sequence). The J segment lost 4 bases and the V segment lost 4 bases, leaving 9 bases of the junction unmatched. For the CDR3, the DNA is TGTGCCTGGAATCGGCCCCGGGACAGTAATGAAAAACTGTTTTTT. Its translation: CAWNRPRDSNEKLFF.

The rearrangement joins TRBV9 to TRBJ1-3; possibly TRBD1 for D (5 bases). The CDR3 consists of 17 residues. V lost 4 bases to trimming and J lost 0 bases, with 17 bases between them. Germline lookup yields CDR1 SGDLS and CDR2 YYNGEE. The CDR3 bases are TGTGCCAGCAGCCCCTGGGTACAGGCGAGCTCTGGAAACACCATATATTTT. Amino acids: CASSPWVQASSGNTIYF.

The chain is built from TRBV9 and TRBJ1-3; 7 bases align to TRBD1. This CDR3 has 16 residues. Germline V gene lookup returns CDR1 SGDLS and CDR2 YYNGEE. The trim removed 4 bases at V and 4 bases at J, leaving 11 bases unmatched. CDR3 sequence: CASSSRQGMTGNTIYF. The CDR3 bases are TGTGCCAGCAGCTCCCGACAGGGAATGACAGGAAACACCATATATTTT.

V gene TRBV10-3 combines with J gene TRBJ2-7; D perhaps matches TRBD1 (6 bases). V shed 0 bases and J shed 7 bases, with 19 bases lying between them. The length of the CDR3 is 16 residues. Germline V gene lookup returns CDR1 ENHRY and CDR2 SYGVKD. The CDR3: CAISESNSGRGREQYV. CDR3 DNA: TGTGCCATCAGTGAGTCGAACTCGGGCAGGGGACGTGAGCAGTACGTC.

The chain employs TRBV18 and TRBJ2-3, with TRBD2 matching over 7 bases. Unmatched junction bases numbered 10, after V lost 0 bases and J lost 1 base. Per germline, CDR1 KGHSH and CDR2 LQKENI. CDR3 size: 18 residues. CDR3 in amino acids: CASSPPSGRGFRTDTQYF. DNA of the CDR3: TGTGCCAGCTCACCACCGTCAGGGCGGGGGTTTCGCACAGATACGCAGTATTTT.

The V and J genes are TRBV24-1 and TRBJ2-1; 11 nucleotides line up with TRBD2. The J segment lost 9 bases and the V segment lost 0 bases, leaving 3 bases of the junction unmatched. Germline loops: CDR1 KGHDR, CDR2 SFDVKD. This CDR3 is 15 amino acids long. DNA for the CDR3: TGTGCCACCAGTGATTTGGCTAGCGGGGGGAGTGAGCAGTTCTTC. Translated: CATSDLASGGSEQFF.

On this clone: The same CDR3 can be traced to other DNA sequences in this sample. The chain recombines TRBV19 with TRBJ1-5; D is ambiguous. V gave up 2 bases and J gave up 4 bases, with 3 bases separating them. The germline V gene has CDR1 LNHDA and CDR2 SQIVND (reference sequence). The CDR3 contains 12 residues. CDR3 region: CASSIQNQPQHF. The CDR3 DNA reads as TGTGCCAGTAGTATACAGAATCAGCCCCAGCATTTT.

The chain couples TRBV2 to TRBJ2-4; D gene uncertain. The germline V and J ends were trimmed by 7 bases and 1 base, with 8 bases remaining between them. This CDR3 contains 13 residues. In germline, CDR1 is SNHLY, CDR2 FYNNEI. The CDR3 DNA reads as TGTGCCAGCAAACTCGTGGCCAAAAACATTCAGTACTTC. Residues: CASKLVAKNIQYF.

The chain links TRBV3-1 (or the pseudogene TRBV3-2) to TRBJ2-1; D is perhaps TRBD2 (6 bases). CDR3 length: 15 amino acids. V was cut by 1 base and J by 5 bases, with 12 bases left in between. Per the germline V gene, CDR1 is LGHDT and CDR2 is YNNKEL (reference sequence). The CDR3 DNA sequence: TGTGCCAGCAGCCAAGCGGGGGTACCCGACAATGAGCAGTTCTTC. This translates into CASSQAGVPDNEQFF.

This rearrangement joins TRBV5-1 to TRBJ2-3; 9 bases match TRBD2. The trim removed 0 bases at V and 5 bases at J, leaving 10 bases unmatched. CDR1 is SGHRS, CDR2 YFSETQ, per germline. The CDR3 is made up of 17 amino acids. For the CDR3, the DNA is TGCGCCAGCAGCTTGGGAATTGGCGGGGGGGCCCAAGATACGCAGTATTTT. Residues: CASSLGIGGGAQDTQYF. The entire variable domain, with the rest obtained from reference TRBV5-1 and TRBJ2-3, is as follows: KAGVTQTPRYLIKTRGQQVTLSCSPISGHRSVSWYQQTPGQGLQFLFEYFSETQRNKGNFPGRFSGRQFSNSRSEMNVSTLELGDSALYLCASSLGIGGGAQDTQYFGPGTRLTVL.

The gene calls are TRBV19 and TRBJ1-1; 8 bases align to TRBD1. This CDR3 has 15 amino acids. The J segment lost 3 bases and the V segment lost 5 bases, leaving 8 bases of the junction unmatched. Germline CDR1 LNHDA, CDR2 SQIVND (reference sequence). The CDR3 spells CASSQRQGIYTEAFF. CDR3 in DNA: TGTGCCAGTAGTCAGAGACAGGGGATCTACACTGAAGCTTTCTTT.